Below, one T cell receptor beta chain is given with its context. The CDR3 spans 13 residues. Germline CDR1 is SNHLY and CDR2 is FYNNEI. V lost 11 bases, J lost 6 bases, and 9 bases stayed unmatched. TCRdb used MiXCR to reprocess the RT-PCR reads, holding one entry per CDR3 protein. The sample records 15,000 to 20,000 distinct CDR3 sequences, 27% being singletons. These data originate in a study of patients and donors after allogeneic stem cell transplantation. This rearrangement joins TRBV2 to TRBJ2-1, with 8 bases identical to TRBD1. Sequencing was performed on blood, either unsorted or a sorted T cell fraction (not recorded which). This receptor was identified in a human donor who was either an allogeneic HSCT recipient or a stem cell or donor lymphocyte infusion donor (not recorded which). It is not recorded whose cells these are; they may come from a transplant donor. DNA of the CDR3: TGTGCCCAGAGGACAGGGCTCTTCAATGAGCAGTTCTTC. Its protein product is CAQRTGLFNEQFF.